This TCR beta chain came from a study of blood T cells in healthy people across ages (dated by TCRdb to about 2015). About the investigation overall: In model experiments, template switching captured roughly one uniquely barcoded TCR beta cDNA molecule for every two T cells. For two donors (one aged 18 to 30 and one aged 80 or older), the study analyzed two additional independent replicas of 1 million unique cDNA reads from the same blood draw. Donors of different ages were randomly distributed across sequencing lanes to avoid experimental bias. The donors were divided into four age groups: young (average around 16 years), middle-aged (about 41), aged (approximately 59) and long-lived (roughly 86). To track age-related changes in TCR beta repertoire diversity, the study relied on deep sequencing normalized with unique cDNA molecular identifiers. What the authors observed across the whole study: The CMV infection status of donors was not known, potentially confounding age-related changes in expanded clonotypes. Estimates of total diversity based on one million sequenced T cells were regarded as lower bounds and as underestimates. There was a strong correlation between observed TCR beta diversity and the percentage of naive T cells measured by flow cytometry. Bulk unsorted PBMC profiling prevented conclusive comparison of naive and antigen-experienced compartments. Compared with the aged group, the long-lived group had more naive CD4+ T cells, fewer expanded clones and increased TCR diversity, a pattern suggesting age selection. Observed TCR beta diversity per million T cells fell roughly linearly with age, and a significant reduction was already apparent by age approximately 40.

The CDR3 runs 15 amino acids, cysteine and phenylalanine included. Only the CDR3 part of the read is kept: 45 bases, read in frame from the first base. The V end gives up 4 bases and the J end 4 bases, leaving 8 bases in the junction not matched to a gene. CDR1 and CDR2, looked up from the germline V gene, are SNHLY and FYNNEI. The 40 or so donors, aged roughly 6 to 90 years, were systemically healthy Caucasian individuals from Russia. Each donor gave ten milliliters of peripheral blood, drawn into EDTA-treated Vacutainer tubes. Ficoll-Paque density-gradient centrifugation was used to isolate PBMCs, with at least 6 million per sample. Total RNA was extracted from PBMCs with Trizol reagent, with at least 5.5 micrograms obtained per sample. Naive CD45RAhigh/CD27high T cell percentages were measured by flow cytometry on a PBMC aliquot from every donor. Receptor amplification or capture employed 5' RACE. The sequencer listed for this sample is Illumina HiSeq 2500. A second PCR of roughly 7 to 12 cycles was run with a J-beta primer mix and a sample-barcoded 5' primer. A template-switch 5' adaptor carrying 12 random nucleotides introduced a unique molecular identifier onto each TCR beta cDNA molecule. At least 3 million CDR3-containing paired-end reads were obtained from each sample. First-strand cDNA was synthesized from all RNA with the Mint cDNA synthesis kit, primed by a TRBC-specific oligonucleotide. Following uracil-DNA glycosylase treatment, a first 18-cycle PCR with universal primers M1SS and BC2_uni_R was performed on all cDNA. The authors' pipeline ran thus. For normalization, 1 million high-quality reads, each with a distinct molecular identifier, were randomly selected from each sample. Instead of being binned into consensus sequences, reads that shared molecular identifiers were thrown out. MiTCR, set to a Q25 quality threshold and the strictest error-elimination algorithm, was used for CDR3 identification, clonotype clustering and error correction. Lower-bound total TCR beta diversity was estimated with a nonparametric unseen species model using Euler transformation. The public sequencing data were trimmed at Q25 with fastp and processed into clonotypes with MiXCR by TCRdb, which kept only in-frame beta chains. All rows with the same CDR3 protein become a single entry with the most common DNA and genes. It is TCRdb's table, rather than the study itself, that gives the V and J calls and clone size. In all, the sample holds about 1,500,000 distinct CDR3 sequences, and 42% of those were seen once. Roughly 8.2% of the sample belongs to the ten largest clones.

This clonotype has a handful of counts. Its antigen remains undetermined. Nothing much larger sits one base from this clone, and base qualities are not available. The TCR originated in a woman between 18 and 29 years old in good health. The sequencing sample was made of blood. Recombination linked TRBV2 to TRBJ2-3; TRBD2 lines up with 7 middle nucleotides. The DNA reads as follows: TGTGCCAGCAGTGGAAGGCCTAGCGGATCAGATACGCAGTATTTT. This yields the protein CASSGRPSGSDTQYF.